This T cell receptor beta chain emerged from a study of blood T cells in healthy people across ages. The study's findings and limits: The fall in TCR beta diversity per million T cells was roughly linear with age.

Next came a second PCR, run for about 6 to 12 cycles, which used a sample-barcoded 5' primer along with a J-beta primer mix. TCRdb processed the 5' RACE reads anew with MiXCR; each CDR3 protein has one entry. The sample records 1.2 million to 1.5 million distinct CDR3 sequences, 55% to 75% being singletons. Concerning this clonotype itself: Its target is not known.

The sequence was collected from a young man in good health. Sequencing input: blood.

In DNA, the CDR3 is TGTGCCAGCAGTTCCGTGAAGACAGGGTTCCGGGAGACCCAGTACTTC. Protein sequence: CASSSVKTGFRETQYF. The chain combines TRBV6-2 or TRBV6-3 with TRBJ2-4, with TRBD1 identical over 7 bases. Gene TRBJ2-5 matches the end of the DNA better, so the J call may be wrong. Germline V CDR1 and CDR2: MNHEY, SVGEGT. This CDR3 is 16 amino acids long.